This T cell receptor beta chain was observed in a study of T cells after yellow fever vaccination. This CDR3 comprises 15 residues. V dropped 8 bases and J dropped 6 bases, with 21 bases sitting between them. The germline V gene encodes CDR1 SGHRS and CDR2 YFSETQ. TCRdb itself ran the 5' RACE reads through MiXCR, one entry per CDR3 protein. Seen here are 120,000 or so distinct CDR3 sequences, roughly 6.8% observed once, and the top ten hold roughly 2.8%. Study-wide points: From the bulk population, abundant clonotypes could contaminate and appear within FACS-sorted repertoires.

This clonotype was picked up many times. What it binds is unknown. The receptor was derived from a man between 18 and 29 years old who received the YFV17D yellow fever vaccine. Source: CD4+ T cells sorted from PBMCs, taken roughly 46 days after the first yellow fever vaccination. The rearrangement uses TRBV5-1 and TRBJ2-4, with TRBD1 as a possible D gene (7 bases). The CDR3 nucleotides read TGCGCCAGTACTCTCTCGGGGGACAGAGCAAACATTCAGTACTTC. Protein sequence: CASTLSGDRANIQYF.